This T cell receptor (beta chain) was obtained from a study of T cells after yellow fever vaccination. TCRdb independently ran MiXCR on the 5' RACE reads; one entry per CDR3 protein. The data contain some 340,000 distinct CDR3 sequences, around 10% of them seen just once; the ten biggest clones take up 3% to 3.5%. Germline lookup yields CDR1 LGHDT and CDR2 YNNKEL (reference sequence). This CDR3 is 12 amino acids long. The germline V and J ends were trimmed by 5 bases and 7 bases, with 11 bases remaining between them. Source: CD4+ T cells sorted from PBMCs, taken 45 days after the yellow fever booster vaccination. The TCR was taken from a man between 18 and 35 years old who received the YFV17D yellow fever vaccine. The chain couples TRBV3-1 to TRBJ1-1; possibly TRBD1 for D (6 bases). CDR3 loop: CASSFQQGEAFF. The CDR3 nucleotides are TGTGCCAGCAGCTTCCAACAGGGTGAAGCTTTCTTT.